The 30 T cell receptor beta chains below were found in one sample sequenced in a study of T cells in Graves' hyperthyroidism and ophthalmopathy. RNA transcripts yielded amplified TCR beta CDR3 regions. The study used the HTBI primer set for a first-round RT-PCR of the TCR CDR3. TCRdb called the multiplex PCR reads again in MiXCR, with one record for every CDR3 protein. Of approximately 200,000 distinct CDR3 sequences listed, around 20% are singletons. The specimen was blood. Receptors originate from a man between 35 and 55 years old with Graves' hyperthyroidism.

This clonotype has at least ten counts. The rearrangement joins TRBV30 to TRBJ2-5; D unclear. Trimming took off 6 bases at V and 0 bases at J, with 8 bases between the two ends. Germline CDR1 is GTSNPN and CDR2 is SVGIG (reference sequence). The CDR3 has 12 amino acids. For the CDR3, the DNA is TGTGCCTGCCTCTCGTACCAAGAGACCCAGTACTTC. Translation: CACLSYQETQYF.

The chain joins TRBV5-1 to TRBJ2-2, with TRBD1 identical over 7 bases. The V gene's germline CDR1 is SGHRS and CDR2 YFSETQ. CDR3 length: 14 amino acids. With V trimmed by 3 bases and J by 2 bases, 1 base remained unmatched. CDR3 in DNA: TGCGCCAGCAGCTGGGACAGTAACACCGGGGAGCTGTTTTTT. Translating it yields CASSWDSNTGELFF.

The chain uses TRBV20-1 and TRBJ2-1; D tentatively fits TRBD1 or TRBD2 (5 bases each). The CDR3 is made up of 14 amino acids. The germline V and J ends were trimmed by 3 bases and 2 bases, with 11 bases remaining between them. Germline V gives CDR1 DFQATT, CDR2 SNEGSKA (reference sequence). This CDR3 reads CSASGGTTYNEQFF. CDR3 sequence (DNA): TGCAGTGCTAGTGGTGGGACGACCTACAATGAGCAGTTCTTC.

This clonotype showed up many times. This chain connects TRBV18 to TRBJ1-5; D may be TRBD1 (5 bases). CDR3 length equals 14 residues. Looked up from germline, CDR1 is KGHSH and CDR2 is LQKENI. V gave up 7 bases and J gave up 5 bases, with 15 bases separating them. The CDR3 reads CASFFKDIDQPQHF. The CDR3 nucleotides are TGTGCCAGCTTCTTCAAGGACATTGATCAGCCCCAGCATTTT.

For the CDR3, the DNA is TGTGCCAGCAGTCACAGCGGGATAGGAAGCAATCAGCCCCAGCATTTT. The encoded protein is CASSHSGIGSNQPQHF. The chain combines TRBV6-2 or TRBV6-3 with TRBJ1-5; D call uncertain. CDR1 is MNHEY and CDR2 is SVGEGT in the germline V gene. The V end lost 5 bases, the J end lost 1 base, and 15 bases lay between the germline ends. CDR3 length equals 16 residues.

The chain carries TRBV14 and TRBJ1-6; the match to TRBD1 covers 8 bases. This CDR3 has 15 residues. Trimming took 5 bases from V and 8 from J; bases not matched to a gene: 8. CDR1 SGHDN and CDR2 FVKESK come from the germline V gene. This chain's CDR3 is CASSKRTGGDSPLHF. Written as DNA, the CDR3 is TGTGCCAGCAGCAAAAGAACAGGGGGGGATTCACCCCTCCACTTT.

This sequence joins TRBV10-3 and TRBJ2-7; D is perhaps TRBD1 (7 bases). Germline values: CDR1 ENHRY, CDR2 SYGVKD. Deletions cut 8 bases from V and 1 base from J, with 12 bases between. The CDR3 spans 13 residues. The CDR3 sequence is CAIGGTDSYEQYF. The CDR3 DNA follows: TGTGCCATCGGGGGGACAGATTCCTACGAGCAGTACTTC.

This clonotype was counted many times. The chain employs TRBV5-1 and TRBJ1-1; D gene unclear. This CDR3 has 17 residues. V shed 2 bases and J shed 0 bases, with 17 bases lying between them. Germline assignment: CDR1 SGHRS and CDR2 YFSETQ. The CDR3 sequence: CASSLYPLGNMNTEAFF. The CDR3 nucleotides are TGCGCCAGCAGCTTATACCCTCTCGGGAATATGAACACTGAAGCTTTCTTT.

This clonotype was detected ten times or more. The chain uses TRBV29-1 and TRBJ2-1, with 8 positions matching TRBD1. The J segment lost 2 bases and the V segment lost 6 bases, leaving 6 bases of the junction unmatched. The germline V gene encodes CDR1 SQVTM and CDR2 ANQGSEA. The CDR3 is 14 amino acids. The CDR3 sequence: CSVQQGGPYNEQFF. The DNA of the CDR3 is TGCAGCGTACAACAGGGGGGCCCCTACAATGAGCAGTTCTTC.

This clonotype was counted at least ten times. V is TRBV5-1 and J is TRBJ2-7, with D unresolved. CDR1 and CDR2 from the germline V gene are SGHRS and YFSETQ. Trimming removed 0 bases from V and 2 bases from J, with 15 bases in between. CDR3 length equals 16 residues. CDR3 region: CASSLVHGGPTYEQYF. The CDR3, as DNA: TGCGCCAGCAGCTTGGTTCATGGCGGACCGACCTACGAGCAGTACTTC.

This clonotype has only a few counts. This may come from a read error, since a much larger clone is one base off. This chain connects TRBV7-2 to TRBJ2-1; 7 positions agree with TRBD1. Germline assignment: CDR1 SGHTA and CDR2 FQGNSA. The CDR3 has 15 residues. The chain's CDR3 is CASTVWDRGYDEQFF. CDR3 DNA sequence: TGTGCCAGCACCGTTTGGGACAGAGGCTACGATGAGCAGTTCTTC. Drawing the rest from reference TRBV7-2 and TRBJ2-1, the complete variable domain is GAGVSQSPSNKVTEKGKDVELRCDPISGHTALYWYRQSLGQGLEFLIYFQGNSAPDKSGLPSDRFSAERTGGSVSTLTIQRTQQEDSAVYLCASTVWDRGYDEQFFGPGTRLTVL.

This clonotype was seen many times. The rearrangement links TRBV5-1 to TRBJ2-1; tentatively, D is TRBD1 (5 bases). The CDR3 loop spans 15 amino acids. Trimming removed 0 bases at V and 4 bases at J, with 11 bases between. CDR1 and CDR2 (germline): SGHRS, YFSETQ. CDR3 DNA sequence: TGCGCCAGCAGCTTGGTCGCAGGGATTTACAATGAGCAGTTCTTC. Protein: CASSLVAGIYNEQFF.

This clonotype has more than one count but fewer than ten. This sequence joins TRBV6-6 and TRBJ2-1; a weak D match, TRBD2 (5 bases). The germline V and J ends were trimmed by 2 bases and 3 bases, with 11 bases remaining between them. Germline V gene lookup returns CDR1 MNHNY and CDR2 SVGAGI (reference sequence). CDR3 size: 15 residues. CDR3 residues: CASSYDLAIYNEQFF. DNA for the CDR3: TGTGCCAGCAGTTACGATCTAGCAATCTACAATGAGCAGTTCTTC.

Many counts were recorded for this clonotype. This chain joins TRBV6-2 or TRBV6-3 and TRBJ1-2, with 8 bases fitting TRBD1. This CDR3 is built from 15 residues. V shed 4 bases and J 5 bases; nucleotides not matched to a gene: 9. The germline gives CDR1 MNHEY, CDR2 SVGEGT. This CDR3 reads CASSSPGQESYGYTF. Here the CDR3 DNA reads TGTGCCAGCAGTTCCCCGGGACAGGAGTCGTATGGCTACACCTTC.

The chain links TRBV9 to TRBJ1-2, with no clear D. The CDR3 extends over 14 amino acids. Germline V gene lookup returns CDR1 SGDLS and CDR2 YYNGEE. V was pared by 0 bases and J by 1 base, with 7 bases between. The CDR3 protein is CASSVGGSNYGYTF. CDR3 nucleotides: TGTGCCAGCAGCGTAGGAGGCAGTAACTATGGCTACACCTTC.

This clonotype was seen at least ten times. The CDR3 here is CASSSRGFLHF. The CDR3 DNA is TGTGCCAGCAGCTCTAGGGGGTTCCTCCACTTT. This chain connects TRBV7-2 to TRBJ1-6, with D possibly being TRBD1 (6 bases). The CDR3 covers 11 residues. The V and J ends lost 4 bases and 15 bases respectively, with 10 bases between them. Germline assignment: CDR1 SGHTA and CDR2 FQGNSA.

The V and J genes are TRBV20-1 and TRBJ2-3; the match to TRBD2 covers 10 bases. The CDR3 spans 15 residues. J was trimmed by 4 bases and V by 5 bases; bases with no gene match: 9. Germline CDR1 DFQATT, CDR2 SNEGSKA (reference sequence). DNA of the CDR3: TGCAGTGCTGACGGGAGCGGGGGGGCCGCAGATACGCAGTATTTT. This gives the protein CSADGSGGAADTQYF.

There are many counts of this clonotype. This sequence joins TRBV7-2 and TRBJ2-2; D unclear. The germline CDR1 and CDR2 sequences are SGHTA and FQGNSA. V was trimmed by 1 base and J by 4 bases, leaving 10 bases between them. The CDR3 has 15 residues. The CDR3 sequence: CASSLVGHLTGELFF. The DNA of the CDR3 is TGTGCCAGCAGCTTAGTGGGTCATCTCACCGGGGAGCTGTTTTTT. Supplemented by reference TRBV7-2 and TRBJ2-2, the full variable domain reads GAGVSQSPSNKVTEKGKDVELRCDPISGHTALYWYRQSLGQGLEFLIYFQGNSAPDKSGLPSDRFSAERTGGSVSTLTIQRTQQEDSAVYLCASSLVGHLTGELFFGEGSRLTVL.

At least ten counts were recorded for this clonotype. This chain uses TRBV18 with TRBJ1-2, with D uncertain. This CDR3 is 13 amino acids long. Trimming took off 3 bases at V and 5 bases at J, with 10 bases between the two ends. Germline values: CDR1 KGHSH, CDR2 LQKENI. Here the CDR3 DNA reads TGTGCCAGCTCACCGGGAATCGGGTATGGCTACACCTTC. Protein: CASSPGIGYGYTF.

This clonotype was counted only a few times. A clone one base away is much larger, so this may be a read error. This chain links TRBV30 with TRBJ1-1; D possibly corresponds to TRBD1 (6 bases). Trimming took off 4 bases at V and 6 bases at J, with 15 bases between the two ends. CDR1 and CDR2 from the germline V gene are GTSNPN and SVGIG (reference sequence). There are 13 residues in the CDR3. Here the CDR3 reads CAWTEQGLAEAFF. The CDR3, as DNA: TGTGCCTGGACTGAACAGGGTCTCGCTGAAGCTTTCTTT.

In the case of this clonotype: This clone may be a read error of a much larger clone one base away. The chain recombines TRBV10-3 with TRBJ1-2, with TRBD1 matching 9 bases. The CDR3 spans 16 residues. Germline CDR1 is ENHRY and CDR2 is SYGVKD. CDR3 amino acids: CAVSGGQGLTNYGYTF. In nucleotides, the CDR3 is TGTGCCGTCAGTGGGGGACAGGGCCTTACTAACTATGGCTACACCTTC.

This clonotype was detected many times. The V call is TRBV7-9, the J call TRBJ2-3; TRBD2 agrees at 12 bases. J was trimmed by 4 bases and V by 5 bases; bases with no gene match: 16. Germline loops: CDR1 SEHNR, CDR2 FQNEAQ (reference sequence). The CDR3 is 19 amino acids. The chain's CDR3 is CASSPVASGGVSVADTQYF. CDR3 nucleotides: TGTGCCAGCAGCCCGGTGGCTAGCGGGGGGGTCTCTGTTGCAGATACGCAGTATTTT.

In this sample, this clonotype turned up many times. The chain carries TRBV12-3 or TRBV12-4 and TRBJ2-1; perhaps TRBD1 as D (6 bases). V was trimmed by 3 bases and J by 7 bases, leaving 10 bases between them. The CDR3 has 13 amino acids. This chain's CDR3 is CASSFGQRNEQFF. The CDR3 DNA reads TGTGCCAGCAGTTTCGGACAGAGGAATGAGCAGTTCTTC.

Ten or more counts support this clonotype. This chain joins TRBV7-9 and TRBJ2-3, with TRBD2 as a possible D gene (7 bases). The V gene's germline CDR1 is SEHNR and CDR2 FQNEAQ (reference sequence). V was pared by 2 bases and J by 3 bases, with 15 bases between. The CDR3 covers 16 residues. The CDR3 loop reads CASSLKRRGRTDTQYF. The CDR3 region has the DNA TGTGCCAGCAGCTTAAAGCGGCGGGGGCGTACAGATACGCAGTATTTT.

About this clonotype itself: Being one base from a much bigger clone, this may be a read error. This chain joins TRBV28 and TRBJ2-5; 9 bases line up with TRBD2. Germline-derived CDR1 and CDR2 are MDHEN and SYDVKM. V trimming: 2 bases; J trimming: 4 bases; junction bases outside the gene matches: 8. This CDR3 comprises 16 residues. Here the CDR3 DNA reads TGTGCCAGCAGTTTAGGGCGGGGGGGGTCGGTAGAGACCCAGTACTTC. Translated: CASSLGRGGSVETQYF.

There are many counts of this clonotype. The chain carries TRBV7-6 and TRBJ2-2; 11 positions match TRBD1. Trimming took 0 bases from V and 3 from J; bases not matched to a gene: 3. Germline V gene data show CDR1 as SGHVS and CDR2 as FNYEAQ. The CDR3 runs to 17 residues. The CDR3 nucleotides are TGTGCCAGCAGCTTAGCATGGGGACAGGGGGACACCGGGGAGCTGTTTTTT. This encodes CASSLAWGQGDTGELFF.

This CDR3 is CASSTENVINHGYTF. The CDR3 DNA is TGTGCCAGCAGCACGGAAAACGTGATAAACCATGGCTACACCTTC. This chain joins TRBV5-6 and TRBJ1-2; no clear D gene. There are 15 residues in the CDR3. The germline V gene encodes CDR1 SGHDT and CDR2 YYEEEE. V was cut by 4 bases and J by 6 bases, with 19 bases left in between. The entire variable domain, with the rest obtained from reference TRBV5-6 and TRBJ1-2, is as follows: DAGVTQSPTHLIKTRGQQVTLRCSPKSGHDTVSWYQQALGQGPQFIFQYYEEEERQRGNFPDRFSGHQFPNYSSELNVNALLLGDSALYLCASSTENVINHGYTFGSGTRLTVV.

This sequence joins TRBV5-1 and TRBJ2-1, with D perhaps given as TRBD1 or TRBD2 (5 bases each). V was cut by 2 bases and J by 8 bases, with 11 bases left in between. CDR3 size: 13 residues. From germline, CDR1 is SGHRS and CDR2 YFSETQ. CDR3 in amino acids: CASSLEGIDEQFF. The CDR3 bases are TGCGCCAGCAGCTTAGAGGGGATCGATGAGCAGTTCTTC.

This clonotype was picked up many times. The rearrangement uses TRBV2 and TRBJ2-7, with 12 bases aligning to TRBD2. This CDR3 spans 14 amino acids. V was pared by 5 bases and J by 2 bases, with 1 base of the junction left unmatched. CDR1 is SNHLY, CDR2 FYNNEI, per germline. CDR3 sequence reads: CASSSSGGAYEQYF. The CDR3 coding sequence is TGTGCCAGCAGTTCTAGCGGGGGGGCCTACGAGCAGTACTTC.

This clonotype occurred many times. The chain has TRBV20-1 and TRBJ2-3, with D possibly matching TRBD2 (5 bases). Germline V gives CDR1 DFQATT, CDR2 SNEGSKA (reference sequence). V lost 6 bases and J 2 bases, leaving 15 bases between the germline ends. This CDR3 has 14 amino acids. The CDR3 loop reads CSAPLLDFTDTQYF. The DNA of the CDR3 is TGCAGTGCGCCCCTCCTGGACTTCACAGATACGCAGTATTTT.